This T cell receptor beta chain emerged from a study of human T cells and chemical hapten exposure. Looking at the study overall: The patch tests put 0.01% DPC on the skin of the upper back and were read 6 days later.

Time point given: patch test 1, 2 weeks after DPC sensitization. As for treatment: therapeutic diphenylcyclopropenone sensitization with weekly scalp DPC. The study enrolled 18 to 70-year-old alopecia patients suitable for DPC. Each CDR3 protein gets one entry after TCRdb re-called the RACE reads with MiXCR. The sample contains 70,000 to 75,000 distinct CDR3 sequences, approximately 35% of which appear only once. Study outcomes and limitations: No change in TCRs above 1 in 1000 frequency was produced by DPC sensitization.

On this clonotype itself: Its antigen is unknown.

The CDR3 runs 15 residues. This clonotype was obtained from a man aged 40-49 years with alopecia areata. Some clones in this sample may be carry-over from other donors' samples. Sequencing was performed on whole blood, taken in connection with sensitization to the hapten diphenylcyclopropenone (DPC). The genes are TRBV21-1 and TRBJ2-7; TRBD1 is taken as the D call from the table, unchecked against the DNA. TRBV21-1 is shown as a pseudogene. CDR3 amino acids: CASSNRDESLYEQYF. For the CDR3, the DNA is TGTGCCAGCAGCAACCGGGACGAATCCCTCTACGAGCAGTACTTC.